This T cell receptor beta chain was obtained from a study of technical replicates of blood from several donors. The CDR3 is 15 residues long. V was pared by 2 bases and J by 6 bases, with 5 bases of the junction left unmatched. Germline V gene sequence: CDR1 MNHNY, CDR2 SVGAGI (reference sequence). Clones were read by immunoSEQ multiplex PCR, and TCRdb kept only the in-frame ones, dropping some. Of about 59,000 clones in the sample, 93% were seen once. The sequenced sample was PBMCs. The rearrangement links TRBV6-6 to TRBJ1-5; 9 positions match TRBD1. The clonotype comes from a human donor in good health. Some clones in this sample may be carry-over from other donors' samples. CDR3 region: CASSYDGTGSQPQHF. The DNA of the CDR3 is TGTGCCAGCAGTTACGACGGGACAGGGAGTCAGCCCCAGCATTTT.